This TCR beta chain was retrieved from a study of immune cell composition in non-small cell lung cancer. Regarding the study as a whole: Top 10 clone scores and clonality were higher in squamous than adenocarcinoma.

With respect to this clone: Its target is unknown.

The method was immunoSEQ multiplex PCR; TCRdb's version includes in-frame clones alone and lacks a portion of them. The sample carries about 2,800 clones, about 78% recorded once. Unmatched junction bases numbered 6, after V lost 4 bases and J lost 3 bases. Germline CDR1 is SGHRS and CDR2 is YFSETQ. This CDR3 is 14 amino acids long. The sample comprised lung tumor tissue. J is TRBJ2-7 and V is TRBV5-1; TRBD1 matches 8 bases. The TCR was taken from a human donor with non-small cell lung cancer. CDR3 sequence (DNA): TGCGCCAGCAGCCGAGGGACAGGTGACTACGAGCAGTACTTC. Protein product: CASSRGTGDYEQYF.